Listed below are T cell receptor beta chains from one sample, sequenced in a study of shared clonotypes between healthy human individuals. Sequenced by immunoSEQ multiplex PCR; TCRdb stores in-frame clones only, minus some. The profile covers about 980,000 clones, with less than 85% appearing a single time and roughly 1.5% taken by the ten largest. Material: memory CD4+ T cells sorted from blood. The receptor set was obtained from a man between 18 and 35 years old in good health. CDR3s include the opening cysteine and the closing phenylalanine or tryptophan. Each record gives: D gene, clone size, V gene, J gene, CDR3 protein, CDR3 DNA. The D gene is left open where the match is weak. Clone size is shown for a subset of rows, as once, few, many or a class of expanded clone.

D: NA; size: NA; V: TRBV6-1; J: TRBJ1-2; CDR3: CASSEGRGRGYGYTF; DNA: TGTGCCAGCAGTGAAGGCCGGGGGCGAGGCTATGGCTACACCTTC
D: NA; size: NA; V: TRBV7-9; J: TRBJ1-4; CDR3: CASSFLTSAPEKLFF; DNA: TGTGCCAGCAGCTTTCTGACATCGGCGCCCGAAAAACTGTTTTTT
D: TRBD2; size: NA; V: TRBV4-3; J: TRBJ2-1; CDR3: CASSQGEPPGLAGVSSYNEQFF; DNA: TGCGCCAGCAGCCAAGGGGAACCTCCGGGACTAGCGGGAGTAAGCTCCTACAATGAGCAGTTCTTC
D: NA; size: few; V: TRBV2; J: TRBJ2-6; CDR3: CASSASSGANVLTF; DNA: TGTGCCAGCAGCGCTAGCTCTGGGGCCAACGTCCTGACTTTC
D: NA; size: NA; V: TRBV19; J: TRBJ1-5; CDR3: CASSISPNQPQHF; DNA: TGTGCCAGTAGTATCTCCCCTAATCAGCCCCAGCATTTT
D: NA; size: NA; V: TRBV6-5; J: TRBJ2-3; CDR3: CASRRQVLDTQYF; DNA: TGTGCCAGCAGGAGACAGGTTCTAGATACGCAGTATTTT
D: NA; size: NA; V: TRBV29-1; J: TRBJ1-2; CDR3: CSVVRGYGYTF; DNA: TGCAGCGTTGTAAGAGGGTATGGCTACACCTTC
D: NA; size: NA; V: TRBV19; J: TRBJ1-5; CDR3: CASRLERTGIQPQHF; DNA: TGTGCCAGTAGATTAGAAAGAACAGGGATACAGCCCCAGCATTTT
D: NA; size: NA; V: TRBV4-1; J: TRBJ2-7; CDR3: CASSQGLSYEQYF; DNA: TGCGCCAGCAGCCAGGGTCTCTCCTACGAGCAGTACTTC
D: TRBD2; size: NA; V: TRBV30; J: TRBJ2-7; CDR3: CAWSAGTSGSYEQYF; DNA: TGTGCCTGGAGCGCCGGGACTAGCGGTTCCTACGAGCAGTACTTC
D: TRBD1; size: NA; V: TRBV25-1; J: TRBJ2-2; CDR3: CASSGQGNTGELFF; DNA: TGTGCCAGCAGTGGACAGGGGAACACCGGGGAGCTGTTTTTT
D: NA; size: NA; V: TRBV11-2; J: TRBJ2-7; CDR3: CASSLEGPTYEQYF; DNA: TGTGCCAGCAGCTTAGAGGGCCCCACCTACGAGCAGTACTTC
D: TRBD1; size: NA; V: TRBV7-2; J: TRBJ2-7; CDR3: CASSLESGTGGSSYEQYF; DNA: TGTGCCAGCAGCTTAGAAAGCGGCACAGGGGGATCCTCCTACGAGCAGTACTTC
D: NA; size: NA; V: TRBV7-2; J: TRBJ2-1; CDR3: CASSLEYPYNEQFF; DNA: TGTGCCAGCAGCTTAGAATACCCCTACAATGAGCAGTTCTTC
D: NA; size: NA; V: TRBV10-3; J: TRBJ2-4; CDR3: CATVPPHWILLAKNIQYF; DNA: TGTGCCACGGTCCCACCCCACTGGATACTTCTAGCCAAAAACATTCAGTACTTC
D: NA; size: few; V: TRBV4-3; J: TRBJ2-1; CDR3: CASSLQVGNEQFF; DNA: TGCGCCAGCAGCCTCCAAGTTGGGAATGAGCAGTTCTTC
D: TRBD1; size: NA; V: TRBV30; J: TRBJ1-1; CDR3: CAADRRSTEAFF; DNA: TGTGCCGCGGACAGGAGAAGCACTGAAGCTTTCTTT
D: NA; size: NA; V: TRBV28; J: TRBJ1-5; CDR3: CASSPGGAQPQHF; DNA: TGTGCCAGCAGTCCGGGCGGGGCTCAGCCCCAGCATTTT
D: NA; size: NA; V: TRBV7-2; J: TRBJ2-7; CDR3: CASSLSRYEQYF; DNA: TGTGCCAGCAGCTTAAGTCGCTACGAGCAGTACTTC
D: TRBD2; size: NA; V: TRBV9; J: TRBJ2-1; CDR3: CASSVASGGLGYNEQFF; DNA: TGTGCCAGCAGCGTAGCAAGCGGGGGCCTAGGGTACAATGAGCAGTTCTTC
D: NA; size: NA; V: TRBV18; J: TRBJ2-7; CDR3: CASSKEFYEQYF; DNA: TGTGCCAGCTCAAAGGAGTTCTACGAGCAGTACTTC
D: TRBD2; size: NA; V: TRBV5-1; J: TRBJ2-7; CDR3: CASSLGAGVTIYEQYF; DNA: TGCGCCAGCAGCTTGGGAGCGGGAGTCACGATCTACGAGCAGTACTTC